The sequence of this T cell receptor beta chain was determined in a study of beta chain features in type 1 diabetes. This CDR3 contains 16 residues. The V end lost 6 bases, the J end lost 2 bases, and 19 bases lay between the germline ends. CDR1 is MDHEN, CDR2 SYDVKM, per germline. Of the isolated RNA, all was reverse transcribed, and so the sequenced material was expressed TCRB transcripts. Assay: immunoSEQ multiplex PCR; the TCRdb copy retains only in-frame clones and omits some. The table records about 150,000 clones, under 9.5% of them present only once. The specimen was central memory CD4+ T cells from blood. The chain combines TRBV28 with TRBJ2-5; D possibly corresponds to TRBD2 (6 bases). The TCR was taken from a man aged 18 to 30 in good health. The DNA for the CDR3 is TGTGCCAGCAGGGGAGCTAGCGTGGGGCCGCAAGAGACCCAGTACTTC. Translation gives CASRGASVGPQETQYF.